This TCR beta chain emerged from a study of shared T cell receptors in the human thymus. Sequencing was performed with immunoSEQ multiplex PCR; in TCRdb, only in-frame clones are kept and a portion is missing. The sample shows 630,000 or so clones, more than 75% of them seen only once. Germline values: CDR1 MGHRA, CDR2 YSYEKL. The CDR3 spans 15 residues. Trimming removed 0 bases from V and 1 base from J, with 7 bases in between. These data were likewise used in another study, on human thymus T cells.

The specimen was thymocytes. The receptor was isolated from a boy under two years old with a congenital heart defect. This chain connects TRBV4-1 to TRBJ2-1; D unclear. CDR3 nucleotide sequence: TGCGCCAGCAGCCAAGAGCAGAATTCCTACAATGAGCAGTTCTTC. Translation gives CASSQEQNSYNEQFF.